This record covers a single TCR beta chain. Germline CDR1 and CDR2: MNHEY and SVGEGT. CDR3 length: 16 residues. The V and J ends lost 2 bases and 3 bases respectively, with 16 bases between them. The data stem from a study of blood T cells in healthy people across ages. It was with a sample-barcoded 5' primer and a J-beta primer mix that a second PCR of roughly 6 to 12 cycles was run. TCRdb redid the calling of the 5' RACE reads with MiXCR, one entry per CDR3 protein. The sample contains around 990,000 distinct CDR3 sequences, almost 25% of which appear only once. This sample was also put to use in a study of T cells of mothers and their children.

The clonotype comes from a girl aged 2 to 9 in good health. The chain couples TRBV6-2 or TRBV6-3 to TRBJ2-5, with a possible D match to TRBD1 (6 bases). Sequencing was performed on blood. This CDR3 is CASSYRRTVHEETQYF. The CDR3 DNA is TGTGCCAGCAGTTACCGACGGACAGTACATGAAGAGACCCAGTACTTC.